The T cell receptor beta chain described here comes from a study of T-cell reconstitution after alpha-beta-depleted transplantation in children. This clonotype was observed at least ten times. Trimming pared 6 bases from V and 3 bases from J, leaving 12 bases between. The CDR3 sequence is 13 residues long. Germline CDR1 reads KGHSH; CDR2 reads LQKENI. Unique molecular identifiers were built into the TCRbeta library. Each CDR3 protein is one row after TCRdb ran MiXCR on the PCR reads. The sample consists of roughly 220,000 distinct CDR3 sequences, 9% to 10% of them appearing once. The TCR sequence derives from a human donor who donated a stem cell graft to a child with SCID. The sequencing here drew on PBMCs from the stem cell graft donor, taken from the stem cell graft. V gene TRBV18 combines with J gene TRBJ2-7, with D uncertain. For the CDR3, the DNA is TGTGCCAGCTCGGATACAAATAACTACGAGCAGTACTTC. This sequence encodes CASSDTNNYEQYF.